This T cell receptor (beta chain) was recovered during a study of patients and donors after allogeneic stem cell transplantation. In germline, CDR1 is DFQATT, CDR2 SNEGSKA (reference sequence). This CDR3 comprises 12 residues. Between the trimmed V and J ends, which lost 3 bases and 9 bases, there was a span of 12 bases. Each CDR3 protein gets one entry after TCRdb re-called the RT-PCR reads with MiXCR. The sample lists 800,000 to 1,000,000 distinct CDR3 sequences; more than 15% were seen once. The material sequenced was blood, either unsorted or a sorted T cell fraction (not recorded which). The sequence derives from a human donor who was either an allogeneic HSCT recipient or a stem cell or donor lymphocyte infusion donor (not recorded which). It is not recorded whose cells these are; they may come from a transplant donor. V usage is TRBV20-1 and J usage is TRBJ2-1, with D possibly being TRBD2 (6 bases). This chain's CDR3 is CSASGGFFEQFF. CDR3 coding DNA: TGCAGTGCTAGCGGGGGATTTTTTGAGCAGTTCTTC.